A single sample is the source of the 28 T cell receptor beta chains below, sequenced in a study of human T cells and chemical hapten exposure. Time point reported: patch test 3, about 24 weeks after DPC sensitization. As for treatment: therapeutic diphenylcyclopropenone sensitization with weekly scalp DPC. In TCRdb, the RACE reads were re-called with MiXCR into one record per CDR3 protein. Among 90,000 to 110,000 distinct CDR3 sequences listed, under 40% were seen once. Sequencing used whole blood, obtained in connection with sensitization to the hapten diphenylcyclopropenone (DPC). The source is a man aged 40-55 years with alopecia areata. Some clones in this sample may be carry-over from other donors' samples.

This chain joins TRBV18 and TRBJ2-5, with 10 nucleotides matching TRBD2. CDR3 length: 15 amino acids. Germline V CDR1 and CDR2: KGHSH, LQKENI. V trimming: 5 bases; J trimming: 2 bases; junction bases outside the gene matches: 5. The CDR3, as DNA: TGTGCCAGCTCATTCGGACTAGCGGAACAAGAGACCCAGTACTTC. Translated: CASSFGLAEQETQYF. Variable domain in full (rest from reference TRBV18 and TRBJ2-5): NAGVMQNPRHLVRRRGQEARLRCSPMKGHSHVYWYRQLPEEGLKFMVYLQKENIIDESGMPKERFSAEFPKEGPSILRIQQVVRGDSAAYFCASSFGLAEQETQYFGPGTRLLVL.

This clonotype turned up a few times. J is TRBJ2-1 and V is TRBV15, with TRBD2 matching 8 bases. The CDR3 spans 16 residues. Per germline, CDR1 LNHNV and CDR2 YYDKDF (reference sequence). The V and J ends lost 4 bases and 8 bases, in that order; junction bases with no gene match: 13. Here the CDR3 DNA reads TGTGCCACCAGCATAACGGTGGGCGGGAGGAGCGATGAGCAGTTCTTC. It specifies CATSITVGGRSDEQFF.

The gene calls are TRBV10-3 and TRBJ2-1; 8 bases are a match to TRBD1. The germline gives CDR1 ENHRY, CDR2 SYGVKD. V gave up 6 bases and J gave up 7 bases; unmatched junction bases: 5. The length of the CDR3 is 13 residues. The DNA of the CDR3 is TGTGCCATCAGCAGGACAGGGCTGAATGAGCAGTTCTTC. It yields the protein CAISRTGLNEQFF.

This clonotype occurred many times. The J gene is TRBJ2-7, the V gene TRBV10-3, with a possible D match to TRBD1 (5 bases). In germline, CDR1 is ENHRY, CDR2 SYGVKD. Deletions cut 10 bases from V and 0 bases from J, with 16 bases between. CDR3 length: 14 amino acids. This chain's CDR3 is CATVEDTTSYEQYV. In nucleotides, the CDR3 is TGTGCCACGGTCGAGGACACTACCTCCTACGAGCAGTACGTC.

The chain is built from TRBV9 and TRBJ1-5; 12 bases map to TRBD1. The CDR3 consists of 15 residues. V was clipped by 4 bases and J by 7 bases; unmatched bases: 6. Germline V gene sequence: CDR1 SGDLS, CDR2 YYNGEE. CDR3: CASSPTGTGGQPQHF. CDR3 DNA sequence: TGTGCCAGCAGCCCCACCGGGACAGGGGGCCAGCCCCAGCATTTT.

This clonotype showed up just a few times. The rearrangement uses TRBV7-9 and TRBJ2-6; D call uncertain. This CDR3 contains 18 residues. V was clipped by 1 base and J by 0 bases, with 13 bases between them. In germline, CDR1 is SEHNR, CDR2 FQNEAQ (reference sequence). The CDR3 coding sequence is TGTGCCAGCAGCTTAGAGGACCCTCCCTTCTCTGGGGCCAACGTCCTGACTTTC. Protein sequence: CASSLEDPPFSGANVLTF.

A few counts support this clonotype. The rearrangement joins TRBV5-4 to TRBJ1-1; D call uncertain. Looked up from germline, CDR1 is SGHNT and CDR2 is YYREEE (reference sequence). The CDR3 totals 13 residues. V lost 4 bases to trimming and J lost 6 bases, with 13 bases between them. CDR3 in DNA: TGTGCCAGCAGCCCGCTCGGGGTGCCTGAAGCTTTCTTT. Translated: CASSPLGVPEAFF.

This clonotype was counted between two and nine times. The chain couples TRBV19 to TRBJ1-2, with D tentatively TRBD1 (5 bases). The V end lost 6 bases, the J end lost 6 bases, and 14 bases lay between the germline ends. The CDR3 runs 13 residues. Germline V gives CDR1 LNHDA, CDR2 SQIVND (reference sequence). CDR3 DNA sequence: TGTGCCAGTAGCCCTGGGGGTTTCGATGGCTACACCTTC. Protein product: CASSPGGFDGYTF.

This clonotype was detected only a few times. The V and J genes are TRBV5-6 and TRBJ1-1, with D tentatively TRBD1 (5 bases). Germline V gene lookup returns CDR1 SGHDT and CDR2 YYEEEE. Trimming stripped 0 bases from V and 5 bases from J, with 8 bases between. CDR3 length: 13 amino acids. The CDR3 loop is CASSLAAGTEAFF. DNA of the CDR3: TGTGCCAGCAGCTTGGCGGCAGGGACTGAAGCTTTCTTT.

The chain links TRBV6-2 or TRBV6-3 to TRBJ2-2, with D possibly matching TRBD1 (6 bases). Germline-derived CDR1 and CDR2 are MNHEY and SVGEGT. The length of the CDR3 is 14 residues. Trimming cost V 7 bases and J 1 base, with 10 bases left between them. The CDR3 is CASISTGNTGELFF. CDR3 sequence (DNA): TGTGCCAGCATCTCGACAGGGAACACCGGGGAGCTGTTTTTT.

This sequence joins TRBV2 and TRBJ2-3; D is ambiguous. The length of the CDR3 is 13 residues. V was shortened by 3 bases and J by 4 bases, with 8 bases between the two germline ends. Germline V gives CDR1 SNHLY, CDR2 FYNNEI. DNA of the CDR3: TGTGCCAGCAGTGAGTGGCCCGCAGATACGCAGTATTTT. Translated: CASSEWPADTQYF.

This CDR3 reads CASRDRCTGELFF. The CDR3 DNA is TGTGCCAGCAGGGACAGGTGCACCGGGGAGCTGTTTTTT. This sequence joins TRBV12-3 or TRBV12-4 and TRBJ2-2; 7 bases map to TRBD1. There are 13 residues in the CDR3. The J segment lost 4 bases and the V segment lost 6 bases, leaving 2 bases of the junction unmatched.

V is TRBV6-5 and J is TRBJ1-5; unclear D gene. V lost 5 bases to trimming and J lost 0 bases, with 14 bases between them. The germline gives CDR1 MNHEY, CDR2 SVGAGI. CDR3 size: 16 residues. This CDR3 reads CASSRPLLYSNQPQHF. As DNA, the CDR3 is TGTGCCAGCAGTCGGCCGCTCCTTTATAGCAATCAGCCCCAGCATTTT.

This sequence joins TRBV4-2 and TRBJ2-6, with TRBD2 matching over 8 bases. From germline, CDR1 is LGHNA and CDR2 YNFKEQ. V lost 3 bases to trimming and J lost 1 base; unmatched junction nucleotides: 8. CDR3 length: 18 residues. Here the CDR3 reads CASSHDGGGLSGANVLTF. CDR3 nucleotide sequence: TGTGCCAGCAGCCATGACGGGGGGGGGCTGTCTGGGGCCAACGTCCTGACTTTC.

This sequence joins TRBV10-3 and TRBJ1-1; 9 nucleotides match TRBD1. V gave up 7 bases and J gave up 0 bases; unmatched junction bases: 6. Germline CDR1 reads ENHRY; CDR2 reads SYGVKD. The CDR3 spans 15 residues. In DNA, the CDR3 is TGTGCCATCATTCGGACAGGGGAACTGAACACTGAAGCTTTCTTT. Protein product: CAIIRTGELNTEAFF.

The V gene is TRBV29-1, the J gene TRBJ1-2; D gene ambiguous. This CDR3 contains 13 residues. V was trimmed by 0 bases and J by 2 bases, leaving 7 bases between them. From germline, CDR1 is SQVTM and CDR2 ANQGSEA. For the CDR3, the DNA is TGCAGCGTTGAAGATTTGGGAAACTATGGCTACACCTTC. It translates to CSVEDLGNYGYTF.

The chain combines TRBV7-2 with TRBJ2-1, with unresolved D. This CDR3 has 15 amino acids. CDR1 and CDR2 (germline): SGHTA, FQGNSA. The V end lost 5 bases, the J end lost 3 bases, and 14 bases lay between the germline ends. The CDR3 is CASSARELYYNEQFF. CDR3 nucleotides: TGTGCCAGCAGCGCCCGCGAATTGTACTACAATGAGCAGTTCTTC. The entire variable domain, with the rest obtained from reference TRBV7-2 and TRBJ2-1, is as follows: GAGVSQSPSNKVTEKGKDVELRCDPISGHTALYWYRQSLGQGLEFLIYFQGNSAPDKSGLPSDRFSAERTGGSVSTLTIQRTQQEDSAVYLCASSARELYYNEQFFGPGTRLTVL.

The genes are TRBV21-1 and TRBJ2-7. TRBV21-1 is deemed a pseudogene. This CDR3 has 11 amino acids. The CDR3 DNA reads as TGTGCCAGCAGCAAACAGTGGGAGCAGTACGTC. Encoded protein: CASSKQWEQYV.

The chain joins TRBV4-2 to TRBJ1-2; no clear D gene. The germline V gene encodes CDR1 LGHNA and CDR2 YNFKEQ. This CDR3 region has 16 residues. Deletions cut 1 base from V and 4 bases from J, with 16 bases between. CDR3 residues: CASSQVGQAEGYGYTF. CDR3 nucleotide sequence: TGTGCCAGCAGCCAAGTTGGGCAGGCGGAAGGCTATGGCTACACCTTC.

The J gene is TRBJ1-3, the V gene TRBV7-8; D gene unclear. Germline CDR1 and CDR2: SGHVS and FQNEAQ. The CDR3 is 16 amino acids. Trimming removed 5 bases at V and 3 bases at J, with 17 bases between. Here the CDR3 DNA reads TGTGCCAGCAGCCGAAGGGCAGACCCGGGTGGAAACACCATATATTTT. Translation: CASSRRADPGGNTIYF.

The chain joins TRBV29-1 to TRBJ2-1, with a weak D call TRBD2 (5 bases). Germline V gene sequence: CDR1 SQVTM, CDR2 ANQGSEA. Trimming removed 4 bases at V and 8 bases at J, with 18 bases between. CDR3 length equals 14 residues. The CDR3 nucleotides read TGCAGCGTTGTTGGGATCCTTATGGGAGATGAGCAGTTCTTC. Protein: CSVVGILMGDEQFF.

The chain uses TRBV14 and TRBJ2-7; the D gene could be TRBD1 or TRBD2 (5 bases each). Germline-derived CDR1 and CDR2 are SGHDN and FVKESK. The CDR3 sequence is 15 residues long. Between the trimmed V and J ends, which lost 4 bases and 5 bases, there was a span of 18 bases. The CDR3 nucleotides read TGTGCCAGCAGCCCTGCCCGGGACCGGGCCGACGAGCAGTACTTC. Translated, it gives CASSPARDRADEQYF. Full variable domain (missing parts from reference TRBV14 and TRBJ2-7): EAGVTQFPSHSVIEKGQTVTLRCDPISGHDNLYWYRRVMGKEIKFLLHFVKESKQDESGMPNNRFLAERTGGTYSTLKVQPAELEDSGVYFCASSPARDRADEQYFGPGTRLTVT.

The chain combines TRBV29-1 with TRBJ2-5; D remains unclear. V lost 2 bases, J lost 0 bases, and 10 bases lay in between. Germline CDR1 and CDR2: SQVTM and ANQGSEA. The CDR3 contains 14 residues. As DNA, the CDR3 is TGCAGCGTTGAAAAGGCTCCGTACCAAGAGACCCAGTACTTC. It is translated as CSVEKAPYQETQYF.

This clonotype came up a few times. V gene TRBV7-2 combines with J gene TRBJ2-3, with no clear D. CDR3 length: 14 residues. The germline gives CDR1 SGHTA, CDR2 FQGNSA. Trimming pared 1 base from V and 0 bases from J, leaving 5 bases between. The CDR3, as DNA: TGTGCCAGCAGCTTAGAGACTAGCACAGATACGCAGTATTTT. Amino acids: CASSLETSTDTQYF.

This clonotype has a handful of counts. The chain joins TRBV13 to TRBJ2-3, with D uncertain. Germline assignment: CDR1 PRHDT and CDR2 FYEKMQ (reference sequence). The CDR3 runs to 11 residues. Between the trimmed V and J ends, which lost 5 bases and 2 bases, there was a span of 2 bases. The DNA of the CDR3 is TGTGCCAGCAGCGTCACAGATACGCAGTATTTT. Translation: CASSVTDTQYF.

This clonotype was found a few times. The CDR3 reads CASSTGPSPSEQYV. The DNA for the CDR3 is TGTGCCAGCAGCACGGGCCCAAGCCCATCCGAGCAGTACGTC. V gene TRBV11-2 combines with J gene TRBJ2-7; D gene uncertain. This CDR3 is 14 amino acids long. CDR1 and CDR2 from the germline V gene are SGHAT and FQNNGV. V was cut by 5 bases and J by 6 bases, with 17 bases left in between.

The V gene is TRBV20-1, the J gene TRBJ1-4; 10 bases are shared with TRBD1. V lost 5 bases and J lost 6; bases outside the gene matches: 0. CDR1 and CDR2 (germline): DFQATT, SNEGSKA (reference sequence). The CDR3 covers 12 residues. The CDR3 DNA reads TGCAGTGCTGGGACAGGGGATGAAAAACTGTTTTTT. Amino acids: CSAGTGDEKLFF.

This sequence joins TRBV5-1 and TRBJ1-1; no definite D call. V was clipped by 0 bases and J by 4 bases, with 10 bases between them. The CDR3 covers 14 residues. CDR1 is SGHRS and CDR2 is YFSETQ in the germline V gene. This chain's CDR3 is CASSLGFPGTEAFF. The CDR3 nucleotides read TGCGCCAGCAGCTTGGGATTCCCCGGCACTGAAGCTTTCTTT.